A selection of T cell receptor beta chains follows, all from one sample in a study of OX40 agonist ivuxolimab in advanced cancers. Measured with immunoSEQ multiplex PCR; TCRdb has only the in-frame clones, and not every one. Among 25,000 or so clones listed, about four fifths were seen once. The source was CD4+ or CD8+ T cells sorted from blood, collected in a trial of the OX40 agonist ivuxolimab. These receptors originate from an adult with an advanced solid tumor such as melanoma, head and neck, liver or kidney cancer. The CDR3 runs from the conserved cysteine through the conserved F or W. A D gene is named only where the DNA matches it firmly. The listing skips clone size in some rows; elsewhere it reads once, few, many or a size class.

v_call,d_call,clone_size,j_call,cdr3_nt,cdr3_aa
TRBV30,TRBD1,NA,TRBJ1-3,TGTGCCTGGAGTTTTGGACAGGGGAACTCTGGAAACACCATATATTTT,CAWSFGQGNSGNTIYF
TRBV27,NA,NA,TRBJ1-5,TGTGCCAGCAGTTTATACCCCCCCGGGGGCAGCAATCAGCCCCAGCATTTT,CASSLYPPGGSNQPQHF
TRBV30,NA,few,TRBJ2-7,TGTGCCTGGAGTGTATTAGGAACCCAGTACTTC,CAWSVLGTQYF
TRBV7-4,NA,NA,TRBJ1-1,TGTGCTCGTCGCGAGGGCCTTTTCACTGAAGCTTTCTTT,CARREGLFTEAFF
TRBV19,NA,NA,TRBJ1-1,TGTGCCAGTAGTATAGACAGGAGTATAGGCACTGAAGCTTTCTTT,CASSIDRSIGTEAFF
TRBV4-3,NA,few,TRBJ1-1,TGCGCCAGCAGCCAAGATATCACACAGTCAATTATGAACACTGAAGCTTTCTTT,CASSQDITQSIMNTEAFF
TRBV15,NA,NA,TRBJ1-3,TGTGCCACCAGCAGAGGGGCGAAAAACACCATATATTTT,CATSRGAKNTIYF
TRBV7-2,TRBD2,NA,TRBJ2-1,TGTGCCAGCAGCTTAAGCCGAGCCAGCGGGGGTGAGCAGTTCTTC,CASSLSRASGGEQFF
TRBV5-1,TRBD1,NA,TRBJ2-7,TGCGCCAGCAGCCTATTACAGGGGGCAGGGAACGAGCAGTACTTC,CASSLLQGAGNEQYF
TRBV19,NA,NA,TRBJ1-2,TGTGCCAGTAGTATTCCGCTGGGAACCATCCAGGGAGGCTACACCTTC,CASSIPLGTIQGGYTF
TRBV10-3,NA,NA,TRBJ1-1,TGTGCCATCAGTGAGTCGGGGGGGTTTTGGTCGGGGCCCACTGAAGCTTTCTTT,CAISESGGFWSGPTEAFF
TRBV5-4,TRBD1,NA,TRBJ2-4,TGTGCCAGCAGCCTGGGGACAGGGGGTTTCGAATTCCAAAACATTCAGTACTTC,CASSLGTGGFEFQNIQYF
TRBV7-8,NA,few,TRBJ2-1,TGTGCCAGCAGTCTAGATTTCGGTGAGCAGTTCTTC,CASSLDFGEQFF
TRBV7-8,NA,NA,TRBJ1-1,TGTGCCAGCAGCCCTACAGTGAACACTGAAGCTTTCTTT,CASSPTVNTEAFF
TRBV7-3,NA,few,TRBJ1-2,TGTGCCAGCAGCTTCCGTTTGGGGGATGGCTACACCTTC,CASSFRLGDGYTF
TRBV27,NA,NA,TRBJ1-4,TGTGCCAGCAGTGGGGATGCAACTAATGAAAAACTGTTTTTT,CASSGDATNEKLFF
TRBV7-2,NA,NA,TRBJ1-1,TGTGCCAGCAGCTTAGTGGCGGGCACCACTGAAGCTTTCTTT,CASSLVAGTTEAFF
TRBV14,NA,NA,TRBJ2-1,TGTGCCAGCAGCCCCTGGACTACCTCGGGGGTGAATGAGCAGTTCTTC,CASSPWTTSGVNEQFF
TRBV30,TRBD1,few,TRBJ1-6,TGTGCCTGGAGGACAGGGCGATCCCTCCACTTT,CAWRTGRSLHF
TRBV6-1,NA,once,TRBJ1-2,TGTGCCAGCAGTGAAGTGAGCTTGTATGGCTACACCTTC,CASSEVSLYGYTF
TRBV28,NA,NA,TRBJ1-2,TGTGCCAGCAGTTTGCCCCATGAGAGCTATGGCTACACCTTC,CASSLPHESYGYTF
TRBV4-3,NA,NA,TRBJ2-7,TGCGCCCGGGGAAGCGTCCCCGAGCAGTACTTC,CARGSVPEQYF
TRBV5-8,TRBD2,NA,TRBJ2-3,TGTGCCAGCAGCTTCGGGGGGATCACAGATACGCAGTATTTT,CASSFGGITDTQYF
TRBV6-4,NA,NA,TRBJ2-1,TGTGCCAGCATGGAGGAGCAGTTCTTC,CASMEEQFF
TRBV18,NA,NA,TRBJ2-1,TGTGCCAGCTCCCCTGGCGGGCCCTACAATGAGCAGTTCTTC,CASSPGGPYNEQFF
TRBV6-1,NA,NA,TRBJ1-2,TGTGCCAGCAGTTCCTATCATGCGGCTAACTATGGCTACACCTTC,CASSSYHAANYGYTF
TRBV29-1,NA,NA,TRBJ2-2,TGCAGCGTTGCGGCGGGGGCGGTCGGGGAGCTGTTTTTT,CSVAAGAVGELFF
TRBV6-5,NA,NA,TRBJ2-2,TGTGCCAGCAGTTACAGGACGATCACCGGGGAGCTGTTTTTT,CASSYRTITGELFF
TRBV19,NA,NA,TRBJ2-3,TGTGCCAGTAGTGAAGATACGCAGTATTTT,CASSEDTQYF
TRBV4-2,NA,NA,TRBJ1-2,TGTGCCAGCAGCCAAGATATGTCAGCGAATGGCTACACCTTC,CASSQDMSANGYTF
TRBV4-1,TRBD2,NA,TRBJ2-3,TGCGCCAGCAGCCCCGAAGGGGCTAGCGGGAGTACAGATACGCAGTATTTT,CASSPEGASGSTDTQYF
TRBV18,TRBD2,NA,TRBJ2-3,TGTGCCAGCTCACCGATGGGAGGGCCCACAGATACGCAGTATTTT,CASSPMGGPTDTQYF
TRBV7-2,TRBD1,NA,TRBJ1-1,TGTGCCAGCAGCTTAGCTCCAGGGGGCACTGAAGCTTTCTTT,CASSLAPGGTEAFF
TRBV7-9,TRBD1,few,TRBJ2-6,TGTGCCAGCAGCACAGGGGAGGGGGCCAACGTCCTGACTTTC,CASSTGEGANVLTF
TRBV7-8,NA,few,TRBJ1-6,TGTGCCAGCAGCCTAGCGGGGTATAATTCACCCCTCCACTTT,CASSLAGYNSPLHF
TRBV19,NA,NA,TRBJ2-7,TGTGCCAGTAGTATATCGGAGCGCTCCTACGAGCAGTACTTC,CASSISERSYEQYF
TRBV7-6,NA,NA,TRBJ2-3,TGTGCCAGCAGCTTTAGGGGAGATACGCAGTATTTT,CASSFRGDTQYF
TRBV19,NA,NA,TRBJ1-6,TGTGCCAGTAGCAGAGGGGGACGTCTATTTTCACCCCTCCACTTT,CASSRGGRLFSPLHF
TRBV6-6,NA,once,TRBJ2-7,TGTGCCAGCCTCCGTGGTGAGGGCGGCGAGCAGTACTTC,CASLRGEGGEQYF
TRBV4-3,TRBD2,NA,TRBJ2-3,TGCGCCAGCAGCCAAGAACCTCACGTGTGGGCGGGGGTATCGACAGATACGCAGTATTTT,CASSQEPHVWAGVSTDTQYF
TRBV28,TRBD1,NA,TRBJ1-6,TGTGCCAGCAGTTTAAACAGGGGCAATTCACCCCTCCACTTT,CASSLNRGNSPLHF
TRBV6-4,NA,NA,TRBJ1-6,TGTGCCAGCAGAGGCGGGACGACTGGAGCCCTCCACTTT,CASRGGTTGALHF
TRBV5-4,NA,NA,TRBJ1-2,TGTGCCAGCAGCAAGTCAGGAAACCCGTTCTATGGCTACACCTTC,CASSKSGNPFYGYTF
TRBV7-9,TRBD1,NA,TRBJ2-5,TGTGCCAGCAGCACTGGGACAGGGGATCGGGAGACCCAGTACTTC,CASSTGTGDRETQYF
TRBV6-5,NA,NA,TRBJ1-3,TGTGCCAGCACGACAGGCGGAAACACCATATATTTT,CASTTGGNTIYF
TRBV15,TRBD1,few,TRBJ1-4,TGTGCCACCAGCAGGGTGGGACAGGATAATGAAAAACTGTTTTTT,CATSRVGQDNEKLFF
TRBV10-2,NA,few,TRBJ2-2,TGCGCCAGCAGTCTGCTCGGGACGAACACCGGGGAGCTGTTTTTT,CASSLLGTNTGELFF
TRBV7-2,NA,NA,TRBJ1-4,TGTGCCAGCAGCTTCGACAGGCAGGATGAAAAACTGTTTTTT,CASSFDRQDEKLFF
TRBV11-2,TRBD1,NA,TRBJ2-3,TGTGCCAGCAGCTCCTACAGGGGAAGGGGAGATACGCAGTATTTT,CASSSYRGRGDTQYF
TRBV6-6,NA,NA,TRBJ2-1,TGTGCCAGCAAAGGTCACAATGAGCAGTTCTTC,CASKGHNEQFF